The 5 T cell receptor beta chains below were found in one sample sequenced in a study of CD8 T cells in ankylosing spondylitis. Using its own MiXCR run on the 5' RACE reads, TCRdb lists one record per CDR3 protein. Here the sample spans roughly 240,000 distinct CDR3 sequences, 7.5% to 9.5% being singletons. The sample comprised blood, either unsorted or a sorted T cell fraction (not recorded which). The receptor source for this set is a female donor with ankylosing spondylitis or in good health (not recorded which).

As regards this clonotype: Given a much more abundant clone one base away, this may be a read error. The chain joins TRBV12-3 or TRBV12-4 to TRBJ1-5; 7 bases map to TRBD1. This CDR3 has 14 amino acids. With 7 bases clipped from V and 6 bases from J, the junction kept 9 bases outside the gene matches. CDR3 nucleotide sequence: TGTGCCAGCACCCTAACAGGGGAGTGTCAGCCCCAGCATTTT. Protein product: CASTLTGECQPQHF.

This clonotype turned up a few times. The chain couples TRBV19 to TRBJ1-5; 9 bases fit TRBD1. The germline gives CDR1 LNHDA, CDR2 SQIVND (reference sequence). V dropped 4 bases and J dropped 5; count of bases not matched to a gene: 6. This CDR3 has 15 amino acids. As DNA, the CDR3 is TGTGCCAGTAGTACAACAGGGGGCGGGCATCAGCCCCAGCATTTT. Its protein product is CASSTTGGGHQPQHF.

This clonotype was seen many times. V is TRBV7-9 and J is TRBJ2-1; 8 bases are shared with TRBD2. The CDR3 runs to 14 residues. Unmatched junction bases numbered 4, after V lost 3 bases and J lost 6 bases. Germline CDR1 is SEHNR and CDR2 is FQNEAQ (reference sequence). This chain's CDR3 is CASSFGLAGNEQFF. The CDR3 DNA is TGTGCCAGCAGCTTTGGACTAGCTGGCAATGAGCAGTTCTTC.

This clonotype appeared many times. The chain links TRBV9 to TRBJ2-3; 10 bases line up with TRBD2. The V gene's germline CDR1 is SGDLS and CDR2 YYNGEE. J was trimmed by 0 bases and V by 3 bases; bases with no gene match: 4. CDR3 length: 16 amino acids. CDR3 sequence: CASSGTSGTSTDTQYF. The CDR3 nucleotides are TGTGCCAGCAGCGGGACTAGCGGTACTAGCACAGATACGCAGTATTTT.

This clonotype was seen at least ten times. J is TRBJ1-6 and V is TRBV6-2 or TRBV6-3; D is uncertain. The CDR3 has 14 amino acids. Germline lookup yields CDR1 MNHEY and CDR2 SVGEGT. The germline V and J ends were trimmed by 6 bases and 8 bases, with 14 bases remaining between them. The DNA for the CDR3 is TGTGCCAGCAGATCCGGGAGGGATTATTCACCCCTCCACTTT. Translating it yields CASRSGRDYSPLHF.